This record concerns one T cell receptor beta chain sequence. Its antigen is as yet unknown. These data come from a study of cytotoxic CD8 clonotypes in ibrutinib-treated CLL. Study-level results: Rising at ibrutinib response, clonality subsequently fell back toward baseline at progression. Relative to age-matched healthy donors, clonality at baseline was higher, and it tracked circulating CD8+ T-cell counts.

The CDR3 extends over 17 amino acids. Germline CDR1 reads SGHAT; CDR2 reads FQNNGV. V was pared by 5 bases and J by 8 bases, with 16 bases of the junction left unmatched. Profiled with immunoSEQ multiplex PCR; TCRdb holds only in-frame clones, not every one. The data hold roughly 15,000 clones, with around 64% observed a single time. The material was PBMCs, obtained before ibrutinib treatment. The receptor was isolated from a human donor with chronic lymphocytic leukemia. The chain joins TRBV11-2 to TRBJ2-1; 9 bases fit TRBD1. DNA of the CDR3: TGTGCCAGCAGCGACTATCCAGGGGACAGGGTATTTGATGAGCAGTTCTTC. Translation gives CASSDYPGDRVFDEQFF.